A single sample gave rise to the 6 T cell receptor beta chains below, sequenced in a study of blood T cell repertoires in COVID-19. Clones were read by immunoSEQ multiplex PCR, and TCRdb kept only the in-frame ones, dropping some. Of some 260,000 clones listed, around 84% were seen once; the top ten hold under 4.5%. Material: PBMCs or T cells enriched from blood (not recorded which). These receptors were obtained from a man between 25 and 39 years old with acute COVID-19.

V gene TRBV2 combines with J gene TRBJ2-1; D is undetermined. The CDR3 totals 15 residues. Germline V gene sequence: CDR1 SNHLY, CDR2 FYNNEI. V was clipped by 3 bases and J by 1 base, with 10 bases between them. CDR3 nucleotide sequence: TGTGCCAGCAGTGATACGGCGGCATCCTACAATGAGCAGTTCTTC. It translates to CASSDTAASYNEQFF.

In this sample, this clone turned up once. This sequence joins TRBV29-1 and TRBJ1-2; a possible D gene is TRBD1 (5 bases). V lost 1 base to trimming and J lost 8 bases, with 5 bases between them. The CDR3 contains 10 residues. Germline lookup yields CDR1 SQVTM and CDR2 ANQGSEA. CDR3 loop: CSVEGGGYTF. CDR3 DNA sequence: TGCAGCGTTGAAGGGGGCGGCTACACCTTC.

The chain links TRBV11-3 to TRBJ1-1; D unresolved. Trimming cost V 2 bases and J 1 base, with 8 bases left between them. CDR3 length equals 14 residues. CDR1 and CDR2 (germline): SGHNT, YENEEA. This CDR3 is CASSLISGNTEAFF. As DNA, the CDR3 is TGTGCCAGCAGCTTAATTTCAGGGAACACTGAAGCTTTCTTT.

The chain couples TRBV9 to TRBJ1-1; D uncertain. V lost 5 bases and J lost 5, with 16 bases in between. The CDR3 has 14 residues. The germline V gene encodes CDR1 SGDLS and CDR2 YYNGEE. This CDR3 reads CASSNSGGLTEAFF. CDR3 sequence (DNA): TGTGCCAGCAGTAACTCAGGCGGGCTGACTGAAGCTTTCTTT.

The chain is built from TRBV6-2 or TRBV6-3 and TRBJ2-2; the D gene is possibly TRBD2 (7 bases). The CDR3 loop spans 18 amino acids. The germline gives CDR1 MNHEY, CDR2 SVGEGT. The V end was cut by 1 base, the J end by 5 bases, with 20 bases between. The DNA for the CDR3 is TGTGCCAGCAGTTACTACCCCCCCCGGACTAGGGGGACCGGGGAGCTGTTTTTT. Translated: CASSYYPPRTRGTGELFF.

In its sample, this clone was seen a few times. Mismatch with germline at one junction end may stem from a read error. V usage is TRBV3-1 (or the pseudogene TRBV3-2) and J usage is TRBJ1-2; possible D gene TRBD1, 5 bases. CDR3 length: 14 residues. Germline loops: CDR1 LGHDT, CDR2 YNNKEL (reference sequence). This CDR3 reads CASSKDQGIGGYTF. DNA of the CDR3: TGTGCCAGCAGCAAAGACCAGGGTATCGGCGGCTACACCTTC.